Described below is a single TCR beta chain sequence and its context. Its antigen is not known. CDR3 length: 14 amino acids. The V segment lost 6 bases and the J segment 4 bases; nucleotides outside the gene matches: 8. Germline CDR1 and CDR2: SQVTM and ANQGSEA. The data belong to a study of T cell repertoires in cytomegalovirus infection. One entry per CDR3 protein, called by TCRdb with MiXCR from the reads. The table shows just over 450,000 distinct CDR3 sequences, with approximately 40% occurring only once. The rearrangement links TRBV29-1 to TRBJ1-2; TRBD1 agrees at 10 bases. The input for sequencing was cultured PBMCs, taken from culture after CMV antigen stimulation. The sequence was collected from a human donor in good health (CMV status not recorded). Some clones in this sample may be carry-over from other donors' samples. The CDR3, as DNA: TGCAGCGTGACAGGGGGCGAGGGGCTCTATGGCTACACCTTC. It specifies CSVTGGEGLYGYTF.